One and the same sample provided the 22 T cell receptor beta chains below, sequenced in a study of T-cell reconstitution after alpha-beta-depleted transplantation in children (dated by TCRdb to 2016 to 2017). The receptor library was made with PCR. The data were produced on an Illumina HiSeq 2500. TCR library preparation used molecular barcoding, with unique molecular identifiers applied to normalize quantification of the TCRbeta repertoire. The public reads were reanalyzed by TCRdb: fastp trimming at Q25, MiXCR alignment, in-frame beta chains only. Each entry is one CDR3 protein sequence, shown with its most common DNA and genes. Recorded for this sample are about 610,000 distinct CDR3 sequences; around 27% of them occurred a single time. 30% to 45% of the sample is held by the ten biggest clonotypes. The sample's treatment or condition label, decoded: allogeneic hematopoietic cell transplantation with graft depleted of TCRalphabeta T cells and CD19 B cells.

The sample was PBMCs, taken before TCRalphabeta/CD19-depleted stem cell transplant. The receptor source for this set is a boy in the first two years of life with Wiskott-Aldrich syndrome, due to receive a stem cell transplant.

In this sample, this clonotype turned up a few times. This chain uses TRBV27 with TRBJ2-3; 12 nucleotides line up with TRBD2. The CDR3 totals 18 residues. Germline CDR1 MNHEY, CDR2 SMNVEV (reference sequence). The junction had 10 bases not matched to a gene; V was cut back by 5 bases and J by 1 base. CDR3 nucleotide sequence: TGTGCCAGCAGTCAGGGACTAGCGGGCGCTTACGGCACAGATACGCAGTATTTT. Translated, it gives CASSQGLAGAYGTDTQYF.

This clonotype was seen a few times. CDR3 protein: CASSDRNEKLFF. In DNA, the CDR3 is TGTGCCAGCAGTGACAGAAATGAAAAACTGTTTTTT. The chain uses TRBV7-9 and TRBJ1-4, with D perhaps matching TRBD1 (5 bases). The CDR3 has 12 amino acids. Per germline, CDR1 SEHNR and CDR2 FQNEAQ (reference sequence). V dropped 6 bases and J dropped 5 bases, with 7 bases sitting between them.

CDR3 loop: CASSSTEITDTQYF. In DNA, the CDR3 is TGTGCCAGCAGTTCCACCGAAATTACAGATACGCAGTATTTT. The chain carries TRBV27 and TRBJ2-3; D uncertain. In germline, CDR1 is MNHEY, CDR2 SMNVEV (reference sequence). Trimming cost V 4 bases and J 3 bases, with 11 bases left between them. The CDR3 totals 14 residues.

The chain carries TRBV10-3 and TRBJ2-2; tentative D call: TRBD2 (7 bases). Looked up from germline, CDR1 is ENHRY and CDR2 is SYGVKD. This CDR3 is 16 amino acids long. V was clipped by 7 bases and J by 0 bases, with 15 bases between them. The CDR3 region is CAITRGGGANTGELFF. CDR3 DNA: TGTGCCATCACCCGAGGGGGGGGCGCGAACACCGGGGAGCTGTTTTTT.

The chain combines TRBV12-3 or TRBV12-4 with TRBJ1-5, with D possibly matching TRBD1 (6 bases). This CDR3 has 14 amino acids. Trimming removed 6 bases from V and 7 bases from J, with 16 bases in between. DNA of the CDR3: TGTGCCAGCAGCCCTGACAGGTATGGCCAGCCCCAGCATTTT. It codes for CASSPDRYGQPQHF.

This clonotype occurred a few times. Germline and junction disagree at one end, which may indicate a read error. The chain combines TRBV5-1 with TRBJ2-7; 7 nucleotides agree with TRBD2. Germline V gene lookup returns CDR1 SGHRS and CDR2 YFSETQ. CDR3 length: 13 amino acids. The CDR3 coding sequence is TGCGCCAGCACCTTGCGGGAGCAAGGCGAGCAGTACTTC. This gives the protein CASTLREQGEQYF.

This clonotype has only a few counts. This chain connects TRBV25-1 to TRBJ1-3; D not certain. The CDR3 spans 13 residues. Trimming left V 3 bases short and J 3 bases short, with 6 bases between. CDR1 is MGHDK, CDR2 SYGVNS, per germline. DNA of the CDR3: TGTGCCAGCAGTGATCGGTTTGGAAACACCATATATTTT. Amino acid sequence: CASSDRFGNTIYF.

This clonotype was found a few times. This chain uses TRBV3-1 with TRBJ2-1; 9 positions match TRBD2. The germline V gene has CDR1 LGHDT and CDR2 YNNKEL (reference sequence). The CDR3 extends over 17 amino acids. V was pared by 0 bases and J by 5 bases, with 8 bases of the junction left unmatched. CDR3 in amino acids: CASSQDLAGGFNNEQFF. DNA for the CDR3: TGTGCCAGCAGCCAAGATCTCGCGGGAGGGTTCAACAATGAGCAGTTCTTC.

V usage is TRBV7-9 and J usage is TRBJ2-7; D perhaps matches TRBD1 (5 bases). CDR1 SEHNR and CDR2 FQNEAQ come from the germline V gene (reference sequence). The CDR3 extends over 13 amino acids. Deletions cut 3 bases from V and 5 bases from J, with 11 bases between. CDR3 coding DNA: TGTGCCAGCAGCTTCTTACAGGACCACGAGCAGTACTTC. Protein product: CASSFLQDHEQYF.

The chain links TRBV9 to TRBJ1-5; 9 nucleotides line up with TRBD1. The trim removed 3 bases at V and 5 bases at J, leaving 3 bases unmatched. Germline V gene sequence: CDR1 SGDLS, CDR2 YYNGEE. CDR3 length: 14 amino acids. The CDR3: CASSGQGVDQPQHF. CDR3 nucleotide sequence: TGTGCCAGCAGCGGACAGGGGGTGGATCAGCCCCAGCATTTT.

This clonotype was seen a few times. The chain has TRBV4-1 and TRBJ2-7, with D possibly being TRBD1 or TRBD2 (5 bases each). Germline values: CDR1 MGHRA, CDR2 YSYEKL. CDR3 length: 15 amino acids. The V gene lost 5 bases and the J gene lost 0 bases, with 14 bases spanning the gap. The CDR3 DNA reads TGCGCCAGCAGCTCCGGGGACGGAGGCTCCTACGAGCAGTACTTC. Encoded protein: CASSSGDGGSYEQYF.

The V and J genes are TRBV25-1 and TRBJ2-1; D unresolved. Trimming shortened V by 2 bases and J by 0 bases, and 8 bases separated the two germline ends. The CDR3 totals 15 residues. Germline-derived CDR1 and CDR2 are MGHDK and SYGVNS. The CDR3 coding sequence is TGTGCCAGCAGTGAAGTCGATAGCTCCTACAATGAGCAGTTCTTC. Residues: CASSEVDSSYNEQFF.

V usage is TRBV10-3 and J usage is TRBJ2-6; no definite D call. CDR1 is ENHRY, CDR2 SYGVKD, per germline. The CDR3 spans 16 residues. Trimming removed 6 bases at V and 2 bases at J, with 14 bases between. The CDR3 nucleotides are TGTGCCATCAGCCGGACCCTAGAACCTGGGGCCAACGTCCTGACTTTC. Amino acids: CAISRTLEPGANVLTF.

This clonotype was observed a handful of times. J is TRBJ1-1 and V is TRBV25-1; D possibly corresponds to TRBD1 (5 bases). The CDR3 is 13 amino acids. The germline CDR1 and CDR2 sequences are MGHDK and SYGVNS. The V end was cut by 4 bases, the J end by 3 bases, with 9 bases between. The CDR3 region has the DNA TGTGCCAGCAGTGTTCCGGGGGACACTGAAGCTTTCTTT. Translated, it gives CASSVPGDTEAFF.

This clonotype has only a few counts. This chain joins TRBV5-1 and TRBJ2-1; TRBD2 matches at 10 bases. The junction had 12 bases not matched to a gene; V was cut back by 6 bases and J by 0 bases. Looked up from germline, CDR1 is SGHRS and CDR2 is YFSETQ. The CDR3 is made up of 18 amino acids. In DNA form, the CDR3 reads TGCGCCAGCACGAGGACTAGCGGCTATACGCTCTCCTACAATGAGCAGTTCTTC. This encodes CASTRTSGYTLSYNEQFF.

The J gene is TRBJ2-3, the V gene TRBV7-3; TRBD2 is a possible D gene (6 bases). Germline V gene sequence: CDR1 SGHTA, CDR2 FQGTGA. Between the trimmed V and J ends, which lost 4 bases and 0 bases, there was a span of 11 bases. The CDR3 runs 15 residues. CDR3 DNA: TGTGCCAGCAGCTCGGGACTCGATAGCACAGATACGCAGTATTTT. Amino acid sequence: CASSSGLDSTDTQYF.

The chain employs TRBV5-5 and TRBJ1-2, with D tentatively TRBD1 (5 bases). This CDR3 contains 13 residues. CDR1 and CDR2 (germline): SGHKS, YYEKEE (reference sequence). V shed 6 bases and J shed 4 bases, with 13 bases lying between them. This CDR3 reads CASTIREGYGYTF. The CDR3 DNA reads as TGTGCCAGCACCATCAGGGAAGGCTATGGCTACACCTTC. Using reference TRBV5-5 and TRBJ1-2 for the parts outside the CDR3, the full variable domain is DAGVTQSPTHLIKTRGQQVTLRCSPISGHKSVSWYQQVLGQGPQFIFQYYEKEERGRGNFPDRFSARQFPNYSSELNVNALLLGDSALYLCASTIREGYGYTFGSGTRLTVV.

The chain links TRBV29-1 to TRBJ2-3, with D perhaps matching TRBD2 (5 bases). CDR3 length: 14 residues. CDR1 is SQVTM, CDR2 ANQGSEA, per germline. Between the trimmed V and J ends, which lost 5 bases and 0 bases, there was a span of 12 bases. Here the CDR3 DNA reads TGCAGCGTTCGGGGTCATCTAAGCACAGATACGCAGTATTTT. Its translation is CSVRGHLSTDTQYF.

In its sample, this clonotype was seen a few times. The V call is TRBV19, the J call TRBJ1-2; a possible D gene is TRBD1 (6 bases). The germline CDR1 and CDR2 sequences are LNHDA and SQIVND (reference sequence). The CDR3 covers 13 residues. Trimming shortened V by 6 bases and J by 8 bases, and 16 bases separated the two germline ends. Here the CDR3 reads CASRRDRLEGYTF. CDR3 coding DNA: TGTGCCAGTAGACGCGACAGGTTGGAGGGCTACACCTTC. Supplemented by reference TRBV19 and TRBJ1-2, the full variable domain reads DGGITQSPKYLFRKEGQNVTLSCEQNLNHDAMYWYRQDPGQGLRLIYYSQIVNDFQKGDIAEGYSVSREKKESFPLTVTSAQKNPTAFYLCASRRDRLEGYTFGSGTRLTVV.

This clonotype was seen only a few times. The chain has TRBV5-1 and TRBJ2-1; TRBD1 is a possible D gene (6 bases). The length of the CDR3 is 15 residues. Per the germline V gene, CDR1 is SGHRS and CDR2 is YFSETQ. Trimming took off 3 bases at V and 9 bases at J, with 19 bases between the two ends. CDR3 nucleotides: TGCGCCAGCAGCTCCAGGGGTGGGACGTTGGGTGAGCAGTTCTTC. Translating it yields CASSSRGGTLGEQFF.

Notes on this clonotype: Its ends do not fully match the called genes, so a read error is possible. This rearrangement joins TRBV5-1 to TRBJ2-1; the match to TRBD2 covers 12 bases. Germline CDR1 and CDR2: SGHRS and YFSETQ. The CDR3 covers 15 residues. CDR3 sequence reads: CACSFRLAGADEQFF. For the CDR3, the DNA is TGCGCCTGCAGCTTTAGACTAGCGGGAGCTGATGAGCAGTTCTTC.

This clonotype occurred a few times. The genes are TRBV20-1 and TRBJ2-5; TRBD2 aligns across 11 bases. Germline CDR1 DFQATT, CDR2 SNEGSKA (reference sequence). With 3 bases clipped from V and 4 bases from J, the junction kept 10 bases outside the gene matches. CDR3 length equals 16 residues. The CDR3 is CSARGLAGGPRETQYF. CDR3 sequence (DNA): TGCAGTGCTAGGGGATTAGCGGGAGGGCCCCGAGAGACCCAGTACTTC.